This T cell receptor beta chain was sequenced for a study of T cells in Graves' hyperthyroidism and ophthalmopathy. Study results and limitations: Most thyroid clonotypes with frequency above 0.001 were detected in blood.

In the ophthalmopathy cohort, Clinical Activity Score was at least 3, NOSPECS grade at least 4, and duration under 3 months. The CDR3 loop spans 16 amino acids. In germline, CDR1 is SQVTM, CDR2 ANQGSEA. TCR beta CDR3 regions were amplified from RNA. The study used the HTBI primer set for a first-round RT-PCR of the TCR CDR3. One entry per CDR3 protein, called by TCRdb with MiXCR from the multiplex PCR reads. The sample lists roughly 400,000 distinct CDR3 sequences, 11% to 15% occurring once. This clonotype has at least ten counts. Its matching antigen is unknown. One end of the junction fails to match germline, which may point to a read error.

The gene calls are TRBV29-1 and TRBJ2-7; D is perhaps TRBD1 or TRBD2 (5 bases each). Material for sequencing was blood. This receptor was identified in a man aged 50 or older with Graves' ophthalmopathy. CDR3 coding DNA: TGCAGCGTCGAAGGGACCATGGGCAGGGCAACCTACGAGCAGTACTTC. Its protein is CSVEGTMGRATYEQYF.